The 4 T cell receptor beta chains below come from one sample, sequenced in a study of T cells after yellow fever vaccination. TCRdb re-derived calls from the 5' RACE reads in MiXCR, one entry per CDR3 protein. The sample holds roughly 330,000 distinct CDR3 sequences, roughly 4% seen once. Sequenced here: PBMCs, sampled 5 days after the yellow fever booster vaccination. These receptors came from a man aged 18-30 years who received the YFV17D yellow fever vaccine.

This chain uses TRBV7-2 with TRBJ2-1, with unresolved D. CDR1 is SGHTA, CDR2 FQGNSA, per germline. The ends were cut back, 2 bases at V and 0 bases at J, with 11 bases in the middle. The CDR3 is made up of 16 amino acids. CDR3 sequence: CASSLSRRGSYNEQFF. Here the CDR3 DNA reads TGTGCCAGCAGCTTAAGCCGGAGAGGCTCCTACAATGAGCAGTTCTTC.

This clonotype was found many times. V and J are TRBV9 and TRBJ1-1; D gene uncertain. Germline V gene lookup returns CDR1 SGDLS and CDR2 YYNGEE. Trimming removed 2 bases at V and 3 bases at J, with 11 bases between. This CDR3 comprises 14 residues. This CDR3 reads CASSVATSYTEAFF. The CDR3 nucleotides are TGTGCCAGCAGCGTCGCAACCTCCTACACTGAAGCTTTCTTT.

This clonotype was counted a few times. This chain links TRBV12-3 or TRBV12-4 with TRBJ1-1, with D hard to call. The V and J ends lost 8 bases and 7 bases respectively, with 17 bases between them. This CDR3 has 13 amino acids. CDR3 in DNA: TGTGCCAGCCTGCCCGGAGGGAGTTTTGAAGCTTTCTTT. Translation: CASLPGGSFEAFF.

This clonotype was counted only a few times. CDR3 sequence reads: CASRTGGSTDTQYF. CDR3 coding DNA: TGCGCCAGCAGGACGGGGGGGAGCACAGATACGCAGTATTTT. The chain couples TRBV5-1 to TRBJ2-3; 8 nucleotides align to TRBD2. Germline V gene data show CDR1 as SGHRS and CDR2 as YFSETQ. V lost 5 bases, J lost 0 bases, and 2 bases stayed unmatched. The CDR3 is made up of 14 amino acids.